This TCR beta chain was recorded in a study of blood T cell repertoires in COVID-19. As handled by the study authors: Researchers report that nucleated cell counts were estimated from reference gene primer amplification. Profiled with immunoSEQ multiplex PCR; TCRdb holds only in-frame clones, not every one. The V and J calls and clone size were taken over from that table, and D and trimming were inferred from the DNA. Of 200,000 to 300,000 clones listed, around 89% are singletons. Those who participated ranged in age from 18 to 89 years and resided in about two dozen US areas. Clinical histories supplied by participants themselves formed the basis of cohort assignment. This sequence originates from a woman aged 30 to 39 who had recovered from COVID-19. Sequenced material: PBMCs or T cells enriched from blood (not recorded which).

CDR3 in DNA: TGTGCCAGTACCCGCGGCATGGCGGCCCGGATGAACTCCTACAATGAGCAGTTCTTC. The encoded protein is CASTRGMAARMNSYNEQFF. This sequence joins TRBV19 and TRBJ2-1; D is ambiguous. The CDR3 has 19 residues. Germline CDR1 is LNHDA and CDR2 is SQIVND (reference sequence). Trimming cost V 7 bases and J 0 bases, with 25 bases left between them. The variable domain in full, completed from reference TRBV19 and TRBJ2-1, reads DGGITQSPKYLFRKEGQNVTLSCEQNLNHDAMYWYRQDPGQGLRLIYYSQIVNDFQKGDIAEGYSVSREKKESFPLTVTSAQKNPTAFYLCASTRGMAARMNSYNEQFFGPGTRLTVL.